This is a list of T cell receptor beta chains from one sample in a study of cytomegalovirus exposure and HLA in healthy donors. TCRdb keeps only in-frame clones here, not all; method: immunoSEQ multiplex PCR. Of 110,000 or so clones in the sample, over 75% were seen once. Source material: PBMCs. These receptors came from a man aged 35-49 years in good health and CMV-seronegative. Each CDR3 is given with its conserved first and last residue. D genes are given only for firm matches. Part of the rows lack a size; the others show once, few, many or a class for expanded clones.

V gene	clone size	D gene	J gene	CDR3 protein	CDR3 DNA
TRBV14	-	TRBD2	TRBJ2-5	CASSQSPTSGGYQETQYF	TGTGCCAGCAGCCAAAGTCCGACTAGCGGGGGATACCAAGAGACCCAGTACTTC
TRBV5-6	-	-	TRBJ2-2	CASSSAFSGYTGELFF	TGTGCCAGCAGCTCGGCCTTTTCCGGGTACACCGGGGAGCTGTTTTTT
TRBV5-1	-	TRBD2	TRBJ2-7	CASSPQLLLAGVAYEQYF	TGCGCCAGCAGCCCCCAGCTACTACTAGCGGGAGTGGCTTACGAGCAGTACTTC
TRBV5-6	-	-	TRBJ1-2	CASSTYINYGYTF	TGTGCCAGCAGCACATACATAAACTATGGCTACACCTTC
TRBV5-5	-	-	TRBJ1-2	CASRSSGGYTF	TGTGCCAGCAGGTCCTCCGGTGGCTACACCTTC
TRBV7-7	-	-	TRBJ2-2	CASSLFQSGELFF	TGTGCTAGCAGCTTATTTCAGTCCGGGGAGCTGTTTTTT
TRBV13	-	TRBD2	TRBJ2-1	CASSRKTGGAAYNEQFF	TGTGCCAGCAGCCGAAAGACGGGGGGAGCCGCCTACAATGAGCAGTTCTTC
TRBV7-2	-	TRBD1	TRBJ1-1	CASSLVQGINSGAFF	TGTGCCAGCAGCTTAGTACAGGGGATTAATTCAGGAGCTTTCTTT
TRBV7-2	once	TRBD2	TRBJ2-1	CASSFRLAGRNEQFF	TGTGCCAGCAGCTTTAGGCTAGCGGGGCGCAATGAGCAGTTCTTC
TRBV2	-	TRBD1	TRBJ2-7	CASSPYVGRGEQYF	TGTGCCAGCAGTCCTTACGTAGGCAGGGGGGAGCAGTACTTC
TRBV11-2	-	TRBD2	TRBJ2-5	CASSFSGGDRETQYF	TGTGCCAGCAGCTTTAGCGGGGGGGACCGGGAGACCCAGTACTTC
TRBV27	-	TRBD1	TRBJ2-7	CASSQSGTGYEQYF	TGTGCCAGCAGTCAGTCCGGGACAGGGTACGAGCAGTACTTC
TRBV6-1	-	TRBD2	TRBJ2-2	CASRGGGRTTGELFF	TGTGCCAGCAGGGGGGGAGGGAGGACCACCGGGGAGCTGTTTTTT
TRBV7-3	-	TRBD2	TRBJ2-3	CASSLTGGSTDTQYF	TGTGCCAGCAGCTTAACGGGGGGGTCCACAGATACGCAGTATTTT
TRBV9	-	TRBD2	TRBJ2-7	CASSRLAGASSYQQYF	TGTGCCAGCAGCCGACTAGCGGGAGCGAGCTCCTACCAGCAGTACTTC
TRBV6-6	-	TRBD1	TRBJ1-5	CASSAGGVCQPQHF	TGTGCCAGCAGTGCAGGGGGCGTGTGTCAGCCCCAGCATTTT
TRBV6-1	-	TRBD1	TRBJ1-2	CASSDSWGQDYTF	TGTGCCAGCAGTGATTCTTGGGGACAGGACTACACCTTC
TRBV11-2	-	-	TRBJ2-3	CASSFIRTVTDTDTQYF	TGTGCCAGCAGCTTTATACGGACAGTCACAGACACAGATACGCAGTATTTT
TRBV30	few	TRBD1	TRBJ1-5	CAWRDRDSYSNQPQHF	TGTGCCTGGAGGGACAGGGACTCTTATAGCAATCAGCCCCAGCATTTT
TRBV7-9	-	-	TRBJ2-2	CASSAGTPYTGELFF	TGTGCCAGCAGCGCCGGGACACCTTACACCGGGGAGCTGTTTTTT
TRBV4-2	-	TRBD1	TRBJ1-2	CASSQDSRDRDGYTF	TGTGCCAGCAGCCAAGATTCCCGGGACAGGGATGGCTACACCTTC
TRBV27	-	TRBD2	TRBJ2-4	CASSPREGGKNSQYF	TGTGCCAGCAGTCCTCGGGAGGGGGGCAAAAACAGTCAGTACTTC
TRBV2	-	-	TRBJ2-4	CASSVSGVGSQYF	TGTGCCAGCAGTGTATCCGGGGTGGGCAGTCAGTACTTC
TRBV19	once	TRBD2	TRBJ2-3	CASSSQRGRTDTQYF	TGTGCCAGTAGCTCTCAGCGGGGGCGCACAGATACGCAGTATTTT
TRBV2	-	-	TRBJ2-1	CALWGGIRYNEQFF	TGTGCCCTCTGGGGCGGGATACGGTACAATGAGCAGTTCTTC
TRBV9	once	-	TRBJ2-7	CASSVRGSPGEQYF	TGTGCCAGCAGCGTAAGGGGTAGCCCGGGCGAGCAGTACTTC
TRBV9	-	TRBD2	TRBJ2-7	CASSETSGNYEQYF	TGTGCCAGCAGCGAGACTAGCGGTAACTACGAGCAGTACTTC
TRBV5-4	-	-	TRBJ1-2	CASSDGRPGGYTF	TGTGCCAGCAGCGACGGCCGACCGGGTGGCTACACCTTC
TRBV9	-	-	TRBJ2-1	CASSVAGVSEQFF	TGTGCCAGCAGCGTAGCGGGAGTGAGTGAGCAGTTCTTC
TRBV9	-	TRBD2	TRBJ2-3	CASSEYPGLAGGDTQYF	TGTGCCAGCAGCGAATATCCGGGACTAGCGGGGGGAGATACGCAGTATTTT
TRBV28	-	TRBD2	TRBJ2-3	CASSSSFSGSGADTQYF	TGTGCCAGCAGTTCTTCTTTTAGCGGGAGTGGGGCAGATACGCAGTATTTT
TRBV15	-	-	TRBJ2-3	CATSRDSRAGTDTQYF	TGTGCCACCAGCAGAGATAGTCGAGCTGGCACAGATACGCAGTATTTT
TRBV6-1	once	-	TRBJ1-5	CASSEEGASNQPQHF	TGTGCCAGCAGTGAAGAAGGGGCTAGCAATCAGCCCCAGCATTTT
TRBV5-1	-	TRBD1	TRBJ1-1	CASRQGQENTEAFF	TGCGCCAGCAGACAGGGACAGGAGAACACTGAAGCTTTCTTT
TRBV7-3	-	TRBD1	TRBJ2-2	CASSRDRTDTGELFF	TGTGCCAGCAGCCGGGACAGAACAGACACCGGGGAGCTGTTTTTT
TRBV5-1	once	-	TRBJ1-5	CASRPTPNQPQHF	TGCGCCAGCCGGCCGACACCTAATCAGCCCCAGCATTTT
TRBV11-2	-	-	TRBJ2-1	CASSLDQHQQFF	TGTGCCAGCAGCTTAGATCAACACCAGCAGTTCTTC